The next 2 T cell receptor beta chains were all read from a single sample in a study of regulatory T cells in long-lasting Graves disease. The time point is: newly diagnosed GD, antithyroid drugs for less than 3 months. Following extraction of RNA from PBMCs, that RNA was used to make the TCR library. Library construction for TCR beta used iRepertoire HTBI primers and Arm-PCR of CDR3 regions. One entry per CDR3 protein, called by TCRdb with MiXCR from the multiplex PCR reads. This sample has about 610,000 distinct CDR3 sequences; more than 15% occur once, and the top ten carry around 12%. Another study also made use of these data, one on T cells in Graves' hyperthyroidism and ophthalmopathy.

The material sequenced was peripheral blood mononuclear cells (PBMCs), taken at new diagnosis, from a patient treated with antithyroid drugs. These TCRs come from a man between 18 and 35 years old with Graves disease.

The chain employs TRBV2 and TRBJ2-7; 7 bases agree with TRBD2. The CDR3 runs 16 residues. Germline V gives CDR1 SNHLY, CDR2 FYNNEI. With V trimmed by 2 bases and J by 3 bases, 10 bases remained unmatched. CDR3 nucleotide sequence: TGTGCCAGCAGTGAAACGGGGACTAAGTATCTCTACGAGCAGTACTTC. It translates to CASSETGTKYLYEQYF.

The chain couples TRBV30 to TRBJ2-3; D may be TRBD2 (5 bases). This CDR3 has 14 amino acids. The germline CDR1 and CDR2 sequences are GTSNPN and SVGIG (reference sequence). The germline V and J ends were trimmed by 0 bases and 2 bases, with 9 bases remaining between them. The DNA of the CDR3 is TGTGCCTGGAGTGTACCGGGGTCCACAGATACGCAGTATTTT. This gives the protein CAWSVPGSTDTQYF.